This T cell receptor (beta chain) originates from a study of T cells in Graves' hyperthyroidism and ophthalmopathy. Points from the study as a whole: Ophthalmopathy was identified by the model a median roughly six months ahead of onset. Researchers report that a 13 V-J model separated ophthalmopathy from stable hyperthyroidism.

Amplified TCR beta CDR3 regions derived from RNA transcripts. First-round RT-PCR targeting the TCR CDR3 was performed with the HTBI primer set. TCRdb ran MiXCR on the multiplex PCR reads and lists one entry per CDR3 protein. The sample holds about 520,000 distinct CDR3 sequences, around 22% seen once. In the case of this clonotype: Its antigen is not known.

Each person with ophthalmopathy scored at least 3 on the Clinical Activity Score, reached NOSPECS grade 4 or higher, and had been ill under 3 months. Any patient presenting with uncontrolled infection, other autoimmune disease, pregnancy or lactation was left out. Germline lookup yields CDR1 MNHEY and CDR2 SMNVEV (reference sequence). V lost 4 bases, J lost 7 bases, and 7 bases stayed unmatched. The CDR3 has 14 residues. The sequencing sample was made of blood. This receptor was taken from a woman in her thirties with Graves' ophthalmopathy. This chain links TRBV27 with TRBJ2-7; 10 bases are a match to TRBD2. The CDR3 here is CASSSPGLAFEQYF. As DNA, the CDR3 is TGTGCCAGCAGTTCCCCGGGACTAGCGTTTGAGCAGTACTTC.